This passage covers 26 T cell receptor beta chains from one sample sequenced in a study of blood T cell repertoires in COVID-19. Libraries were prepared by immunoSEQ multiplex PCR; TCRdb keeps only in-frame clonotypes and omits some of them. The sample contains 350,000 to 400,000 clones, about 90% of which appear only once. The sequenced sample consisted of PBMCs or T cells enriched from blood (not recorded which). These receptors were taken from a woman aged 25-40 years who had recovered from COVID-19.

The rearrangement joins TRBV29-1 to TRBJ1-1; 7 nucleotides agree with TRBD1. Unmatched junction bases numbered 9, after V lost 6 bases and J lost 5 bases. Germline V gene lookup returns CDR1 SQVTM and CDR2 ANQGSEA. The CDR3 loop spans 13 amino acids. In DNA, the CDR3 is TGCAGCGTCACAGGGACAGAGGGAACTGAAGCTTTCTTT. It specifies CSVTGTEGTEAFF. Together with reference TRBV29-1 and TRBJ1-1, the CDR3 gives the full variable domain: SAVISQKPSRDICQRGTSLTIQCQVDSQVTMMFWYRQQPGQSLTLIATANQGSEATYESGFVIDKFPISRPNLTFSTLTVSNMSPEDSSIYLCSVTGTEGTEAFFGQGTRLTVV.

The CDR3 is CASSVAGTRGYEQYF. The CDR3 coding sequence is TGTGCCAGCAGTGTAGCCGGGACTAGGGGTTACGAGCAGTACTTC. The V and J genes are TRBV7-2 and TRBJ2-7; TRBD2 agrees at 8 bases. V lost 6 bases, J lost 4 bases, and 11 bases stayed unmatched. The CDR3 is 15 amino acids. From germline, CDR1 is SGHTA and CDR2 FQGNSA.

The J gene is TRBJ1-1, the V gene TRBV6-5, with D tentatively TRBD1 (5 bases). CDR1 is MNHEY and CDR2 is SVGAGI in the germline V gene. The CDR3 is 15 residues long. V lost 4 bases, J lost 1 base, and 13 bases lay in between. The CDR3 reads CASSSRTSSNTEAFF. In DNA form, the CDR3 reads TGTGCCAGCAGTTCTCGGACATCTTCGAACACTGAAGCTTTCTTT.

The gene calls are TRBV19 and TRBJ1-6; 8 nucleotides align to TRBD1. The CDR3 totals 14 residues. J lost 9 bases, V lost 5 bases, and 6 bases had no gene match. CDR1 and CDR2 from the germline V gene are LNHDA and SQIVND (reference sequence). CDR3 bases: TGTGCCAGTAGTTCGGGACAGGAAGGTTCACCCCTCCACTTT. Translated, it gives CASSSGQEGSPLHF.

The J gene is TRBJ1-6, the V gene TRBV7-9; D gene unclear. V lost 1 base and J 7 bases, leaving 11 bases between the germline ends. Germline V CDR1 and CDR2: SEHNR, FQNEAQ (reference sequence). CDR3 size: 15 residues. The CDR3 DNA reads TGTGCCAGCAGCTTAGTCCGGATGGGCAATTCACCCCTCCACTTT. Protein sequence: CASSLVRMGNSPLHF.

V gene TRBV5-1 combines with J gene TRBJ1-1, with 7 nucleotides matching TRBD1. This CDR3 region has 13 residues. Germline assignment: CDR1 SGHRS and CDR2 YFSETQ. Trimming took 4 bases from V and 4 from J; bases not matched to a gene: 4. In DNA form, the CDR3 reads TGCGCCAGCAGCGCCTCAGGGGGCACTGAAGCTTTCTTT. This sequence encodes CASSASGGTEAFF.

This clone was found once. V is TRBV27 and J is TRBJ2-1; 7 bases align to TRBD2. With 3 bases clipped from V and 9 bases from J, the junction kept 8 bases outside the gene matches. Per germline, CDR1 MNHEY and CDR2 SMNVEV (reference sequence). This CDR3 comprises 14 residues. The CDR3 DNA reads TGTGCCAGCAGTTTGCGGGAGACATTGGGTGAGCAGTTCTTC. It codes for CASSLRETLGEQFF.

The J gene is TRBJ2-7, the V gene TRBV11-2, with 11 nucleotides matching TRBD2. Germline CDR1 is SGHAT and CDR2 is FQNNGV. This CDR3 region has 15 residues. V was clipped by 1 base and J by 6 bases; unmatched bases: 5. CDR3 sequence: CASSLVRLAGGEQYF. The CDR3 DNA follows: TGTGCCAGCAGCTTAGTTCGGCTAGCGGGAGGCGAGCAGTACTTC.

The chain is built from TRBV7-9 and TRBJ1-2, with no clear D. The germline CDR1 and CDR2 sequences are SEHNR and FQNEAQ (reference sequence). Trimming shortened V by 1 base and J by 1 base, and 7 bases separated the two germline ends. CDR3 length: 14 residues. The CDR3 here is CASSLDTDNYGYTF. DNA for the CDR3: TGTGCCAGCAGCTTAGATACAGATAACTATGGCTACACCTTC.

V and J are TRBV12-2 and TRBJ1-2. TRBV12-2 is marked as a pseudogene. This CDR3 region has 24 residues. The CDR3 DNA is TGTGCAAGTCGCCCTGCCGGGGGTAGGGCCTATGGCTACCTCGGTGGAGTCGGACGACAAGGCTACACCTTC. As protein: CASRPAGGRAYGYLGGVGRQGYTF.

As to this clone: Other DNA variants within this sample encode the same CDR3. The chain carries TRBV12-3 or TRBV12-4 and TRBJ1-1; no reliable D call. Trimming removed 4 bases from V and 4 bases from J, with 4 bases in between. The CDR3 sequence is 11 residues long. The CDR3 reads CASSSFTEAFF. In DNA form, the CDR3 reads TGTGCCAGCAGTTCCTTCACTGAAGCTTTCTTT.

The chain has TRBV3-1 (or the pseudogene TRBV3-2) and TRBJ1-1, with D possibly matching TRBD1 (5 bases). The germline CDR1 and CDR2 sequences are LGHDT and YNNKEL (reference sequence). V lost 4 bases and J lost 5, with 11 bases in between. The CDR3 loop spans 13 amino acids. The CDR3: CASSPFRGTEAFF. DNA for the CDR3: TGTGCCAGCAGCCCCTTTCGGGGGACTGAAGCTTTCTTT.

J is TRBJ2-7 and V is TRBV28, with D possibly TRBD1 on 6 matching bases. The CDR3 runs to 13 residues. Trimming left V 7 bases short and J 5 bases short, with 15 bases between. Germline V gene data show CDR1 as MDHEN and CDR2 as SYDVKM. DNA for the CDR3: TGTGCCAGCATAAGGCAGGGGAGCGACGAGCAGTACTTC. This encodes CASIRQGSDEQYF.

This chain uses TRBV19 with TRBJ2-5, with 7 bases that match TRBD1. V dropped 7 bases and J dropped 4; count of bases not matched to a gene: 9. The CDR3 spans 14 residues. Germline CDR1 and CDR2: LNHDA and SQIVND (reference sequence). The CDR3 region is CASTLDRVSETQYF. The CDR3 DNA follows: TGTGCCAGTACCCTTGACAGGGTGTCAGAGACCCAGTACTTC.

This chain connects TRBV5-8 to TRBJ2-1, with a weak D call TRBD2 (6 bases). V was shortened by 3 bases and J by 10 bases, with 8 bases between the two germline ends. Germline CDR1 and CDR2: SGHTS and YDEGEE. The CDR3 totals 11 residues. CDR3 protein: CASSSLAEQFF. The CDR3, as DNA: TGTGCCAGCAGCTCGCTAGCGGAGCAGTTCTTC.

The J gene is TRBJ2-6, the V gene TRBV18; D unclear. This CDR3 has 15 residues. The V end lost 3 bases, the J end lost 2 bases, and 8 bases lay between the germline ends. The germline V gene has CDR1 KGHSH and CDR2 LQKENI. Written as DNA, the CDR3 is TGTGCCAGCTCACCGGGCAGTCCTGGGGCCAACGTCCTGACTTTC. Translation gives CASSPGSPGANVLTF.

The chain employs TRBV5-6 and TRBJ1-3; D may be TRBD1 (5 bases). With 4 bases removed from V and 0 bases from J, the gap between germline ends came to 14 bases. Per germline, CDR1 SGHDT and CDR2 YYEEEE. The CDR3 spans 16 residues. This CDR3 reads CASSRDSLVSGNTIYF. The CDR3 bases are TGTGCCAGCAGCCGCGACAGCCTAGTCTCTGGAAACACCATATATTTT.

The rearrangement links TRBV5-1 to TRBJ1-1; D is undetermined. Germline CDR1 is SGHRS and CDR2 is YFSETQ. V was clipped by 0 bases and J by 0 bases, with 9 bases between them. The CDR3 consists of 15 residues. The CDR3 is CASSLGLAMNTEAFF. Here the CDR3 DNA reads TGCGCCAGCAGCTTGGGGCTAGCCATGAACACTGAAGCTTTCTTT. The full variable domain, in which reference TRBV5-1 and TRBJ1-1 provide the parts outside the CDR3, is KAGVTQTPRYLIKTRGQQVTLSCSPISGHRSVSWYQQTPGQGLQFLFEYFSETQRNKGNFPGRFSGRQFSNSRSEMNVSTLELGDSALYLCASSLGLAMNTEAFFGQGTRLTVV.

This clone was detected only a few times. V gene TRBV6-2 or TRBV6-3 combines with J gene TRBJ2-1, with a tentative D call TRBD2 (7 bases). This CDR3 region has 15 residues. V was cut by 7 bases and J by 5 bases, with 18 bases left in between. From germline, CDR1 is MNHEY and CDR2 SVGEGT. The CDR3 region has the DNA TGTGCCAGCATCCCGAGGGGGGGACAAAACAATGAGCAGTTCTTC. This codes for CASIPRGGQNNEQFF.

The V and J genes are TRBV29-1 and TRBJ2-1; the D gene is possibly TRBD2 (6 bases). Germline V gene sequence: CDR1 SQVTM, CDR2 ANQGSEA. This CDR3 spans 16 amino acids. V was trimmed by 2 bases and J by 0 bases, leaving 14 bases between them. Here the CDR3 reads CSVEPGPSDSYNEQFF. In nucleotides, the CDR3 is TGCAGCGTTGAACCGGGGCCTAGCGACTCCTACAATGAGCAGTTCTTC.

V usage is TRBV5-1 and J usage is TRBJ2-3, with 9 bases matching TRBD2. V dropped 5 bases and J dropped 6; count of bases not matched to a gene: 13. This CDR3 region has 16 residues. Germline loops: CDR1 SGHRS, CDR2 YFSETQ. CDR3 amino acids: CASSYTPGLARDTQYF. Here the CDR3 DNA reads TGCGCCAGCAGTTATACACCGGGACTAGCTAGGGATACGCAGTATTTT.

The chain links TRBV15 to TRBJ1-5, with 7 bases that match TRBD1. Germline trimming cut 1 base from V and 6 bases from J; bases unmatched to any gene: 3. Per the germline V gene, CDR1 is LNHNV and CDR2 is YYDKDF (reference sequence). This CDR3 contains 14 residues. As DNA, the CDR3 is TGTGCCACCAGCAGAGTCAGGGGGACTCAGCCCCAGCATTTT. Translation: CATSRVRGTQPQHF.

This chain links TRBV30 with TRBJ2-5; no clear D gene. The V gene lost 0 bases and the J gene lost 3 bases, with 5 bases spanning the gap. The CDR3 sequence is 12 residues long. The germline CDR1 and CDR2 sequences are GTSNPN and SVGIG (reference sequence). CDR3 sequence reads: CAWSVLEETQYF. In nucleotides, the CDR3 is TGTGCCTGGAGTGTACTTGAAGAGACCCAGTACTTC. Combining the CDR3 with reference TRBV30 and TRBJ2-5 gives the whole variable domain SQTIHQWPATLVQPVGSPLSLECTVEGTSNPNLYWYRQAAGRGLQLLFYSVGIGQISSEVPQNLSASRPQDRQFILSSKKLLLSDSGFYLCAWSVLEETQYFGPGTRLLVL.

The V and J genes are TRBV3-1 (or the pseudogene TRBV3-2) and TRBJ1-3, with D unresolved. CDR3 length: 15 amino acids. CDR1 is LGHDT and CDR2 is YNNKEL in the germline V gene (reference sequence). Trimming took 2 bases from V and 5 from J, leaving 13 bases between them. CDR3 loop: CASSQMGGNRNTIYF. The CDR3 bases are TGTGCCAGCAGCCAAATGGGAGGTAACCGAAACACCATATATTTT.

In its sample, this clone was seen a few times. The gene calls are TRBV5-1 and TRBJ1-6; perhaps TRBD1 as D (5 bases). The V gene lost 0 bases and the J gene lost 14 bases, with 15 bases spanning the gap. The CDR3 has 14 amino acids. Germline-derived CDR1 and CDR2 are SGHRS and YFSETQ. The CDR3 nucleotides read TGCGCCAGCAGCTTGGTAGCCGCAGGGCCGGCCCTCCACTTT. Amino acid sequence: CASSLVAAGPALHF.

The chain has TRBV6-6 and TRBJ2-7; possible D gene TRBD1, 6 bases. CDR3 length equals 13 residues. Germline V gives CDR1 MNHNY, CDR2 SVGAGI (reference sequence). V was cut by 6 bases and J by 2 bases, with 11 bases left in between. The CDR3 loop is CASSPRDTYEQYF. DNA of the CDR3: TGTGCCAGCAGCCCCCGGGACACCTACGAGCAGTACTTC.